This passage covers 2 T cell receptor beta chains from one sample sequenced in a study of CD8+CD57+ T cells in acquired aplastic anemia. Flow cytometry had shown expanded CD8+CD57+ cells in the patients chosen for sequencing. Profiling of TCR beta VDJ combinations and CDR3 sequences used genomic DNA as template. TCRdb independently ran MiXCR on the reads; one entry per CDR3 protein. The repertoire holds fewer than 80,000 distinct CDR3 sequences, with about 70% as singletons. Input material: sorted CD4+, CD8+, or CD8+CD57+ T cells (not recorded which) from PBMCs. These receptors were collected from a human donor with aplastic anemia.

The rearrangement uses TRBV15 and TRBJ2-7; 8 positions agree with TRBD1. V gave up 4 bases and J gave up 5 bases; unmatched junction bases: 7. Germline assignment: CDR1 LNHNV and CDR2 YYDKDF (reference sequence). The CDR3 runs to 14 residues. CDR3 sequence: CATSKDRVPHEQYF. DNA of the CDR3: TGTGCCACCAGCAAGGACAGGGTTCCCCACGAGCAGTACTTC.

In this sample, this clonotype turned up a few times. The chain has TRBV7-8 and TRBJ2-7, with D uncertain. The germline gives CDR1 SGHVS, CDR2 FQNEAQ. The CDR3 contains 13 residues. The V and J ends lost 1 base and 4 bases respectively, with 8 bases between them. CDR3 sequence (DNA): TGTGCCAGCAGCTTAGAACGTGAGTACGAGCAGTACTTC. It codes for CASSLEREYEQYF.